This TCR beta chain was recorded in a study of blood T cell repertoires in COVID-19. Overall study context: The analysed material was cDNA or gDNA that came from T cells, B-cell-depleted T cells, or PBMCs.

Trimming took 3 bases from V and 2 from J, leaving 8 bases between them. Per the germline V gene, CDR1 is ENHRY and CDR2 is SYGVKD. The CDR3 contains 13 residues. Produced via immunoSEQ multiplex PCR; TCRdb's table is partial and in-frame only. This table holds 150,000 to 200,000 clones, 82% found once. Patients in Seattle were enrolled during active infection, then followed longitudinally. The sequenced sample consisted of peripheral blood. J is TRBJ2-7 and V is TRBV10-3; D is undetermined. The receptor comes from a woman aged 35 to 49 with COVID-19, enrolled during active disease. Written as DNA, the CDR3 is TGTGCCATCAGTGACTCACCGGCCTACGAGCAGTACTTC. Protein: CAISDSPAYEQYF.